The source of this TCR beta chain is a study of patients and donors after allogeneic stem cell transplantation. This clonotype was detected a few times. One entry per CDR3 protein results from TCRdb running MiXCR on the RT-PCR reads. The table includes about a million distinct CDR3 sequences, roughly 18% detected once. The V gene lost 6 bases and the J gene lost 5 bases, with 16 bases spanning the gap. CDR3 size: 15 residues. The TCR comes from a human donor who was either an allogeneic HSCT recipient or a stem cell or donor lymphocyte infusion donor (not recorded which). It is not recorded whose cells these are; they may come from a transplant donor. What was sequenced was blood, either unsorted or a sorted T cell fraction (not recorded which). The genes are TRBV12-3 or TRBV12-4 and TRBJ2-2; a possible D gene is TRBD2 (6 bases). CDR3 sequence (DNA): TGTGCCAGCAGGATCCGGGACTCACGGACCGGGGAGCTGTTTTTT. It encodes CASRIRDSRTGELFF.